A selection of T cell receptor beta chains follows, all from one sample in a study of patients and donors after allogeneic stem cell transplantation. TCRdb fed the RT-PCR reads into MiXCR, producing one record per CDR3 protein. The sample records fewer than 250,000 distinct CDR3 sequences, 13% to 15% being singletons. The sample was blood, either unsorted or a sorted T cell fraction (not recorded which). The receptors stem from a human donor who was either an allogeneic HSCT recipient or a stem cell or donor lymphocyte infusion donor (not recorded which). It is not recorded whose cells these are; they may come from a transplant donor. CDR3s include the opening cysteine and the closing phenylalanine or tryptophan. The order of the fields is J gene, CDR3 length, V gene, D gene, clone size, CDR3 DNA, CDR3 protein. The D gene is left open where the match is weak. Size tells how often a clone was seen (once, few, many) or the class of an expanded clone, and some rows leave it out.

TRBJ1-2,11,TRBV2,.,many,TGTGCCAGTAACAGGGACTTCGGCTACACCTTC,CASNRDFGYTF
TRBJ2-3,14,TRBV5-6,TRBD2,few,TGTGCCAGCAGCTTGGACCGGGGGGCAGATACGCAGTATTTT,CASSLDRGADTQYF
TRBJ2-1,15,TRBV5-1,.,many,TGCGCCAGCAGCTTGGATCTAACTGGGTACAATGAGCAGTTCTTC,CASSLDLTGYNEQFF
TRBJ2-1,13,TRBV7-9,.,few,TGTGCCAGCAGCTCCAAAAAGTTGTATGAGCAGTTCTTC,CASSSKKLYEQFF
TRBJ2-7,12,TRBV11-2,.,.,TGTGCCAGCAGCCTTAAACAGTGGTCGCAGTACTTC,CASSLKQWSQYF
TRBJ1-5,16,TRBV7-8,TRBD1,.,TGTGCCAGCAGCTTAGAGGGGGCGGCTGGCGATCAGCCCCAGCATTTT,CASSLEGAAGDQPQHF
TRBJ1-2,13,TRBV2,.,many,TGTGCCAGCATTACTGACAGCGTCTATGGCTACACCTTC,CASITDSVYGYTF
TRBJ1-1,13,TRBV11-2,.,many,TGTGCCAGCAGCCCCCGGACTAACACTGAAGCTTTCTTT,CASSPRTNTEAFF
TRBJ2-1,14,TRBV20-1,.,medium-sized,TGCAGTGCTAGACCCCCCGGGACCTACAATGAGCAGTTCTTC,CSARPPGTYNEQFF
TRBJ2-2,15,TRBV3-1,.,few,TGTGCCAGCAGCCCAGTGGACTGGCGCACCGGGGAGCTGTTTTTT,CASSPVDWRTGELFF
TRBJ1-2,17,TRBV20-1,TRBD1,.,TGCAGTGCTAGAGCCGTAATAAGACAGGGGATCGGTGATGGCTACACCTTC,CSARAVIRQGIGDGYTF
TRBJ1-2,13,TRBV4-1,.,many,TGCGCCAGCAGCCGAGACACCTACTATGGCTACACCTTC,CASSRDTYYGYTF
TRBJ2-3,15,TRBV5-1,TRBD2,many,TGCGCCAGCAAACCTATAGCGGGGCGCACAGATACGCAGTATTTT,CASKPIAGRTDTQYF
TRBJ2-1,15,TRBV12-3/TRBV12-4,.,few,TGTGCCAGCAGTTTAGGAGCGGGTAAATACAATGAGCAGTTCTTC,CASSLGAGKYNEQFF
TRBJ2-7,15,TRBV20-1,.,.,TGCAGTGCCGGCCGGAGGGGCAGCATCTCCTACGAGCAGTACTTC,CSAGRRGSISYEQYF
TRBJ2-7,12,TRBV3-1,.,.,TGTGCCAGCAGCCATCAACCATACGAGCAGTACTTC,CASSHQPYEQYF
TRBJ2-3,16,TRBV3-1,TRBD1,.,TGTGCCAGCAGCCGTCGGACAGGGGGCAGCACAGATACGCAGTATTTT,CASSRRTGGSTDTQYF
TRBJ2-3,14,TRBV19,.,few,TGTGCCAGTACTCCGGGACATAACACAGATACGCAGTATTTT,CASTPGHNTDTQYF
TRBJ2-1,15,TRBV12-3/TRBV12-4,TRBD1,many,TGTGCCAGCAACGGACAGGGGGGGCCCTACAATGAGCAGTTCTTC,CASNGQGGPYNEQFF
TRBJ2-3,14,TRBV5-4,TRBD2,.,TGTGCCAGCAGCTTGGATTGGGGGGGGGATACGCAGTATTTT,CASSLDWGGDTQYF
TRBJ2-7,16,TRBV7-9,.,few,TGTGCCAGCAGCATGCCCCCTGGAGGGGATGGATACGAGCAGTACTTC,CASSMPPGGDGYEQYF
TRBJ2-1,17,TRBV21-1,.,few,TGTGCCAGCCCGGTCGGAGACAGGGCGATCTCCTACAATGAGCAGTTCTTC,CASPVGDRAISYNEQFF
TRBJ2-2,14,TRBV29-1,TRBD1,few,TGCAGCGTTGTCGACGGGACAGTCACCGGGGAGCTGTTTTTT,CSVVDGTVTGELFF
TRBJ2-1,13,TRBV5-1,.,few,TGCGCCAGCAGCTTGGTGACTAGCAATGAGCAGTTCTTC,CASSLVTSNEQFF
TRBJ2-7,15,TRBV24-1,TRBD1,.,TGTGCCACCAGTGATTCCGGACAGGGGGCCAACGAGCAGTACTTC,CATSDSGQGANEQYF
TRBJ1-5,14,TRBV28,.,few,TGTGCCAGCAGTTGGTTCCAGGGGTACCAGCCCCAGCATTTT,CASSWFQGYQPQHF
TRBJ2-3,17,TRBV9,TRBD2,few,TGTGCCAGCAGCGTATCCCAAGCGGGGGGCTTGTCGGATACGCAGTATTTT,CASSVSQAGGLSDTQYF
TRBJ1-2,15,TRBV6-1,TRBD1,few,TGTGCCAGCAGTCGAACACAGGGGGCGCGTTCTGGCTACACCTTC,CASSRTQGARSGYTF
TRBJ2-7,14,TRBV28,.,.,TGTGCCATCGAGGACGGACAAAACTCCTACGAGCAGTACTTC,CAIEDGQNSYEQYF
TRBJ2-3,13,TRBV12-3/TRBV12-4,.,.,TGTGCCAGCAGCCCCAATTGGGCAGATACGCAGTATTTT,CASSPNWADTQYF
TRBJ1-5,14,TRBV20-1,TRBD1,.,TGCAGTGCTAGGAATCCAGGGGGCCGTCAGCCCCAGCATTTT,CSARNPGGRQPQHF
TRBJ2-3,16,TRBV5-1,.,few,TGCGCCAGCAGCTTGGTCGTGGCGGTTAGCACAGATACGCAGTATTTT,CASSLVVAVSTDTQYF
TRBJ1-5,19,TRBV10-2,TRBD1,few,TGCGCCAGCAGTGAGTCGAGTTTTGGGACAGCTAATAGCAATCAGCCCCAGCATTTT,CASSESSFGTANSNQPQHF
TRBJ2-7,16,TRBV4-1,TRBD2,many,TGCGCCAGCAGCGGAGTAGCGGGAGAGACCTACTACGAGCAGTACTTC,CASSGVAGETYYEQYF
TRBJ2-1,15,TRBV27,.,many,TGTGCCAGCAGTCCCGACAGTATAGTCTACAATGAGCAGTTCTTC,CASSPDSIVYNEQFF
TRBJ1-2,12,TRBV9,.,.,TGTGCCAGCAGCCGGGATGTCTATGGCTACACCTTC,CASSRDVYGYTF
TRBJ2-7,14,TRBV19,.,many,TGTGCCAGTAGTATAGCGGTCATTCCCTACGAGCAGTACTTC,CASSIAVIPYEQYF
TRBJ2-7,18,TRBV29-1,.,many,TGCAGCGTTGGCCTGGCAATTTTTAGGGGGGCGAGCTCCTACGAGCAGTACTTC,CSVGLAIFRGASSYEQYF
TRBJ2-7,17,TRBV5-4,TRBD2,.,TGTGCCAGCAGCCCCGGACTAGCGGGGGGCAACCATTACGAGCAGTACTTC,CASSPGLAGGNHYEQYF
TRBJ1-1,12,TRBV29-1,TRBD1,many,TGCAGCGCACGGACAGGGTCGTCCGAAGCTTTCTTT,CSARTGSSEAFF
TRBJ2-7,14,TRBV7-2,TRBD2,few,TGTGCCAGCAGCTCGGGACTAGCAGCTTACGAGCAGTACTTC,CASSSGLAAYEQYF
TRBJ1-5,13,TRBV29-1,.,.,TGCAGCGTCCAGAGCGGGGGCAATCAGCCCCAGCATTTT,CSVQSGGNQPQHF
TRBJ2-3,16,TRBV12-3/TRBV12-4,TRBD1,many,TGTGCCAGCAGCTCAGGACAGGGGAGGCACACAGATACGCAGTATTTT,CASSSGQGRHTDTQYF
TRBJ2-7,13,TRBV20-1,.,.,TGCAGTGCTAGGAGAGACATCGCCCACGAGCAGTACTTC,CSARRDIAHEQYF
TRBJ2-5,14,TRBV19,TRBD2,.,TGTGCCAGCCCGGGACTAGCGGTACAAGAGACCCAGTACTTC,CASPGLAVQETQYF
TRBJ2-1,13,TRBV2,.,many,TGTGCCAGCAGTGGTCTGGGTTGGAGTGAGCAGTTCTTC,CASSGLGWSEQFF
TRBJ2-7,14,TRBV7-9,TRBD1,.,TGTGCCAGCGGGCCAGGGGGCTTTCAGTACGAGCAGTACTTC,CASGPGGFQYEQYF
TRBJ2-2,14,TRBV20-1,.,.,TGCAGTGCAAGGGGGGCAGCGAACACCGGGGAGCTGTTTTTT,CSARGAANTGELFF
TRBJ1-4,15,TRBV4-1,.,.,TGCGCCAGCAGCCAAGATAGGAGGGGCCGGGAAAAACTGTTTTTT,CASSQDRRGREKLFF
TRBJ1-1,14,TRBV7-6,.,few,TGTGCCAGCAGCTTACGCACAGAATACACTGAAGCTTTCTTT,CASSLRTEYTEAFF
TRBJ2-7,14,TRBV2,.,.,TGTGCCAGCAGTGTCGGACACAAGAGCTACGAGCAGTACTTC,CASSVGHKSYEQYF
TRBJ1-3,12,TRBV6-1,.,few,TGTGCCAGCAGTGAATCTGGTGACACCATATATTTT,CASSESGDTIYF
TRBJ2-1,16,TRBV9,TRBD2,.,TGTGCCAGCAGCGCCTTTAGCGGGGGCGGCGACAATGAGCAGTTCTTC,CASSAFSGGGDNEQFF
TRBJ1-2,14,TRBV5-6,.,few,TGTGCCAGCACCCGTGACAGAGCTAACTATGGCTACACCTTC,CASTRDRANYGYTF
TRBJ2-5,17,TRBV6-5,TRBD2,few,TGTGCCAGCAGTTACCCAGCGATAGCGGGAGGTAGTGAGACCCAGTACTTC,CASSYPAIAGGSETQYF
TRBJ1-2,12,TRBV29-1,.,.,TGCAGCGGTGCGACCCCACGGGATGGCTACACCTTC,CSGATPRDGYTF
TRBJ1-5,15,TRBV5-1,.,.,TGCGCCAGCAGCCCGAACGGCAGGGTGGGTCAGCCCCAGCATTTT,CASSPNGRVGQPQHF
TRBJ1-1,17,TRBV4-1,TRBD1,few,TGCGCCAGCAGGGGGGACAGGGGCGGTCTTATGAACACTGAAGCTTTCTTT,CASRGDRGGLMNTEAFF
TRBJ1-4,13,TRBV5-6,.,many,TGTGCCAGCAGTCTAGATCCGGCGGGAAAACTGTTTTTT,CASSLDPAGKLFF